A single sample gave rise to the 29 T cell receptor beta chains below, sequenced in a study of cytomegalovirus exposure and HLA in healthy donors (dated 2017 in TCRdb). The library was prepared using the immunoSEQ multiplex PCR assay. A mixture of 60 forward primers for TCR Vbeta segments and 13 reverse primers for TCR Jbeta segments was used in the multiplex PCR. TCRdb provides this immuneACCESS table in a form limited to in-frame rearrangements. Some clones are lacking; in checked studies, under half of them reflect an unresolved V gene, and why the rest are absent is not known. Across this sample there are around 300,000 clones, with 70% to 90% seen only once. Roughly 2.3% of the sample is in the top ten clones. The specimen sequenced was PBMCs. The source of these receptors is a woman aged 18-30 years in good health and CMV-seronegative.

The gene calls are TRBV5-1 and TRBJ1-2, with D perhaps matching TRBD1 (6 bases). The CDR3 sequence is 17 residues long. Trimming left V 2 bases short and J 1 base short, with 18 bases between. CDR1 is SGHRS, CDR2 YFSETQ, per germline. The CDR3, as DNA: TGCGCCAGCAGCTTTAGAGTCGGACAGTTGTTTAACTATGGCTACACCTTC. This codes for CASSFRVGQLFNYGYTF.

Written as DNA, the CDR3 is TGCGCCAGCAGCTTCGAGGGACAGGGGTCGACTATAGGAAACACCATATATTTT. Encoded protein: CASSFEGQGSTIGNTIYF. The chain recombines TRBV5-1 with TRBJ1-3; 10 bases are a match to TRBD1. Per the germline V gene, CDR1 is SGHRS and CDR2 is YFSETQ. This CDR3 spans 18 amino acids. The V and J ends lost 2 bases and 4 bases, in that order; junction bases with no gene match: 12.

The chain carries TRBV10-3 and TRBJ2-1; 9 positions match TRBD2. The V segment lost 3 bases and the J segment 6 bases; nucleotides outside the gene matches: 3. This CDR3 comprises 14 residues. CDR1 ENHRY and CDR2 SYGVKD come from the germline V gene. The CDR3 loop is CAISEAGGLNEQFF. CDR3 coding DNA: TGTGCCATCAGTGAAGCGGGGGGACTCAATGAGCAGTTCTTC.

The J gene is TRBJ2-7, the V gene TRBV5-1; 8 bases map to TRBD2. In germline, CDR1 is SGHRS, CDR2 YFSETQ. The CDR3 length is 15 residues. Trimming removed 4 bases from V and 2 bases from J; junction bases left unmatched: 8. The CDR3 loop is CASSLLGAGAYEQYF. CDR3 DNA: TGCGCCAGCAGCCTACTTGGAGCGGGGGCCTACGAGCAGTACTTC.

The chain recombines TRBV9 with TRBJ2-5; 8 bases align to TRBD2. The DNA end is more similar to TRBJ2-7, so the J call may be wrong. Germline CDR1 and CDR2: SGDLS and YYNGEE. This CDR3 region has 15 residues. The CDR3 region has the DNA TGTGCCAGCAGCGGGACCGGGACTAGACCCTACGAGCAGTACTTC. It specifies CASSGTGTRPYEQYF.

V gene TRBV6-1 combines with J gene TRBJ2-3; D uncertain. This CDR3 has 11 amino acids. Germline V lookup: CDR1 MNHNS, CDR2 SASEGT. As DNA, the CDR3 is TGTGCTATACAAAACACAGATACGCAGTATTTT. Encoded protein: CAIQNTDTQYF.

This chain uses TRBV7-2 with TRBJ1-2; TRBD1 aligns across 7 bases. The CDR3 length is 15 residues. The J segment lost 4 bases and the V segment lost 5 bases, leaving 10 bases of the junction unmatched. The germline gives CDR1 SGHTA, CDR2 FQGNSA. The DNA for the CDR3 is TGTGCCAGCAGCCCCACAGGGGTGAAGGGCTATGGCTACACCTTC. It encodes CASSPTGVKGYGYTF.

The CDR3 bases are TGCGCCAGCAGCTTGGGAGGGGGCGCTGGAAACACCATATATTTT. Translating it yields CASSLGGGAGNTIYF. The chain combines TRBV5-1 with TRBJ1-3, with 7 bases lining up with TRBD1. This CDR3 comprises 15 residues. The germline gives CDR1 SGHRS, CDR2 YFSETQ. Trimming took 0 bases from V and 2 from J; bases not matched to a gene: 2.

The chain carries TRBV6-5 and TRBJ1-1; D may be TRBD1 (6 bases). This CDR3 spans 15 amino acids. The germline gives CDR1 MNHEY, CDR2 SVGAGI. Trimming stripped 2 bases from V and 3 bases from J, with 13 bases between. The CDR3 region is CASSYGGGPYTEAFF. The CDR3 bases are TGTGCCAGCAGTTACGGGGGCGGTCCATACACTGAAGCTTTCTTT.

The rearrangement links TRBV7-8 to TRBJ1-6; TRBD1 matches 9 bases. Germline CDR1 and CDR2: SGHVS and FQNEAQ. CDR3 length equals 14 residues. V trimming: 7 bases; J trimming: 6 bases; junction bases outside the gene matches: 4. The CDR3: CASTAQGANSPLHF. The DNA of the CDR3 is TGTGCCAGCACCGCACAGGGGGCTAATTCACCCCTCCACTTT.

This chain joins TRBV15 and TRBJ1-2; TRBD1 is a possible D gene (5 bases). V gave up 0 bases and J gave up 8 bases, with 10 bases separating them. The CDR3 runs to 13 residues. Looked up from germline, CDR1 is LNHNV and CDR2 is YYDKDF (reference sequence). The CDR3 protein is CATSRDYWGGYTF. CDR3 DNA sequence: TGTGCCACCAGCAGAGATTATTGGGGCGGCTACACCTTC.

The rearrangement links TRBV5-1 to TRBJ1-2; 8 bases are shared with TRBD1. The trim removed 4 bases at V and 4 bases at J, leaving 9 bases unmatched. CDR3 size: 15 residues. In germline, CDR1 is SGHRS, CDR2 YFSETQ. The CDR3 sequence: CASSPSGTGLYGYTF. The DNA for the CDR3 is TGCGCCAGCAGCCCGTCCGGGACAGGCCTCTATGGCTACACCTTC. The full variable domain, rest sourced from reference TRBV5-1 and TRBJ1-2, is KAGVTQTPRYLIKTRGQQVTLSCSPISGHRSVSWYQQTPGQGLQFLFEYFSETQRNKGNFPGRFSGRQFSNSRSEMNVSTLELGDSALYLCASSPSGTGLYGYTFGSGTRLTVV.

The rearrangement joins TRBV13 to TRBJ2-7; 8 bases agree with TRBD1. The junction had 20 bases not matched to a gene; V was cut back by 4 bases and J by 0 bases. Germline V gene lookup returns CDR1 PRHDT and CDR2 FYEKMQ (reference sequence). CDR3 length equals 20 residues. CDR3 region: CASSSEVVRQGIDPSYEQYF. The DNA of the CDR3 is TGTGCCAGCAGCTCCGAGGTAGTTCGACAGGGGATCGATCCCTCCTACGAGCAGTACTTC.

This chain connects TRBV4-1 to TRBJ1-2; 7 nucleotides agree with TRBD1. The V gene's germline CDR1 is MGHRA and CDR2 YSYEKL. The length of the CDR3 is 16 residues. V shed 1 base and J 1 base; nucleotides not matched to a gene: 6. CDR3 nucleotide sequence: TGCGCCAGCAGCCAAGCACCGGGACAGATTAACTATGGCTACACCTTC. This sequence encodes CASSQAPGQINYGYTF.

The V gene is TRBV30, the J gene TRBJ1-5, with D possibly TRBD1 on 5 matching bases. V gave up 0 bases and J gave up 6 bases, with 12 bases separating them. The CDR3 length is 14 residues. CDR1 GTSNPN and CDR2 SVGIG come from the germline V gene (reference sequence). CDR3 protein: CAWSVRSGPQPQHF. CDR3 nucleotide sequence: TGTGCCTGGAGTGTAAGATCAGGGCCTCAGCCCCAGCATTTT.

The genes are TRBV2 and TRBJ2-3, with D possibly being TRBD2 (6 bases). The CDR3 covers 17 residues. Trimming removed 6 bases at V and 0 bases at J, with 19 bases between. Germline V lookup: CDR1 SNHLY, CDR2 FYNNEI. CDR3 nucleotide sequence: TGTGCCAGCAGAGTGGGGGGATCGTTGACTAGCACAGATACGCAGTATTTT. Translated, it gives CASRVGGSLTSTDTQYF.

V usage is TRBV14 and J usage is TRBJ2-7; perhaps TRBD2 as D (5 bases). With 0 bases removed from V and 2 bases from J, the gap between germline ends came to 14 bases. The CDR3 has 16 residues. CDR1 and CDR2 (germline): SGHDN, FVKESK. CDR3 residues: CASSQDGTSSPYEQYF. For the CDR3, the DNA is TGTGCCAGCAGCCAAGATGGAACTAGTAGCCCCTACGAGCAGTACTTC.

The chain employs TRBV15 and TRBJ2-2; TRBD1 matches 9 bases. V was pared by 5 bases and J by 5 bases, with 6 bases of the junction left unmatched. There are 15 residues in the CDR3. The germline CDR1 and CDR2 sequences are LNHNV and YYDKDF (reference sequence). The CDR3 DNA reads as TGTGCCACCAGCTTCGGACAGGGGACAACCGGGGAGCTGTTTTTT. Encoded protein: CATSFGQGTTGELFF.

The rearrangement links TRBV9 to TRBJ2-2, with 14 bases that match TRBD2. CDR3 size: 17 residues. CDR1 and CDR2 (germline): SGDLS, YYNGEE. Trimming cost V 4 bases and J 5 bases; bases outside gene matches: 7. CDR3 nucleotides: TGTGCCAGCAGCACAAGACTAGCGGGGGGGCAGACCGGGGAGCTGTTTTTT. Protein: CASSTRLAGGQTGELFF.

The gene calls are TRBV5-5 and TRBJ1-5; D is perhaps TRBD1 (5 bases). CDR1 is SGHKS, CDR2 YYEKEE, per germline (reference sequence). V was clipped by 2 bases and J by 0 bases, with 9 bases between them. The CDR3 spans 15 residues. In nucleotides, the CDR3 is TGTGCCAGCAGCTTTCGGGGGGATAGCAATCAGCCCCAGCATTTT. This translates into CASSFRGDSNQPQHF.

The V and J genes are TRBV19 and TRBJ1-3, with D unresolved. This CDR3 region has 15 residues. Deletions cut 4 bases from V and 8 bases from J, with 18 bases between. Germline values: CDR1 LNHDA, CDR2 SQIVND (reference sequence). CDR3 in amino acids: CASSNGRMSGDTIYF. The CDR3, as DNA: TGTGCCAGTAGTAACGGCCGGATGTCCGGGGACACCATATATTTT.

The chain uses TRBV30 and TRBJ2-7; D possibly corresponds to TRBD1 (6 bases). This CDR3 has 12 amino acids. V lost 3 bases and J lost 3, with 9 bases in between. The V gene's germline CDR1 is GTSNPN and CDR2 SVGIG (reference sequence). This CDR3 is CAWSQGLYEQYF. CDR3 nucleotide sequence: TGTGCCTGGAGCCAGGGGCTCTACGAGCAGTACTTC.

The chain couples TRBV6-6 to TRBJ2-7, with D possibly matching TRBD1 (5 bases). Trimming stripped 5 bases from V and 2 bases from J, with 16 bases between. The germline V gene encodes CDR1 MNHNY and CDR2 SVGAGI (reference sequence). The CDR3 sequence is 15 residues long. The CDR3 DNA reads as TGTGCCAGCAGTCACCCGAGCAGGGAAACCTACGAGCAGTACTTC. Its protein is CASSHPSRETYEQYF.

V is TRBV7-3 and J is TRBJ1-2, with 7 nucleotides matching TRBD1. This CDR3 has 15 amino acids. V trimming: 5 bases; J trimming: 8 bases; junction bases outside the gene matches: 14. Germline V lookup: CDR1 SGHTA, CDR2 FQGTGA. The CDR3 loop is CASSPRTGSGQGYTF. The CDR3 DNA sequence: TGTGCCAGCAGCCCTCGGACAGGCTCGGGTCAGGGCTACACCTTC.

The V call is TRBV5-4, the J call TRBJ1-3; D might be TRBD1 (6 bases). V lost 1 base to trimming and J lost 0 bases, with 11 bases between them. From germline, CDR1 is SGHNT and CDR2 YYREEE (reference sequence). CDR3 length: 16 residues. The CDR3 loop reads CASSLTGSRSGNTIYF. In DNA form, the CDR3 reads TGTGCCAGCAGCTTGACAGGGTCGCGCTCTGGAAACACCATATATTTT.

The chain recombines TRBV7-9 with TRBJ1-2; TRBD1 matches 10 bases. The CDR3 loop spans 18 amino acids. Losses at the gene ends were 5 bases for V and 3 bases for J; bases not matched to a gene: 15. Germline values: CDR1 SEHNR, CDR2 FQNEAQ (reference sequence). The CDR3 bases are TGTGCCAGCAGCCCCAGAGGTGGTGCGGGACAGGGGTACTATGGCTACACCTTC. Protein product: CASSPRGGAGQGYYGYTF.

This CDR3 reads CASTPGQGNTEAFF. CDR3 in DNA: TGTGCCAGCACGCCGGGACAGGGGAACACTGAAGCTTTCTTT. The V gene is TRBV2, the J gene TRBJ1-1; 9 bases are a match to TRBD1. Unmatched junction bases numbered 4, after V lost 7 bases and J lost 1 base. The CDR3 sequence is 14 residues long. Germline V gene data show CDR1 as SNHLY and CDR2 as FYNNEI.

The chain links TRBV27 to TRBJ2-1; TRBD1 matches 7 bases. Germline assignment: CDR1 MNHEY and CDR2 SMNVEV (reference sequence). After removal of 5 bases from V and 9 bases from J, the junction contained 16 bases not matched to a gene. The CDR3 covers 16 residues. CDR3 nucleotides: TGTGCCAGCAGTAGACAGGGCCCTACCGTCGGAGGTGAGCAGTTCTTC. Its translation: CASSRQGPTVGGEQFF.

The genes are TRBV29-1 and TRBJ2-2, with D tentatively TRBD2 (5 bases). Germline V gene sequence: CDR1 SQVTM, CDR2 ANQGSEA. The CDR3 has 14 residues. The V end was cut by 5 bases, the J end by 0 bases, with 10 bases between. The CDR3 DNA reads TGCAGCGTTCAGGACTGGACGAACACCGGGGAGCTGTTTTTT. It codes for CSVQDWTNTGELFF.